These T cell receptor beta chains were read from a single sample in a study of T cells after yellow fever vaccination. TCRdb ran MiXCR on the 5' RACE reads and lists one entry per CDR3 protein. Of 500,000 to 700,000 distinct CDR3 sequences in the sample, roughly 19% were seen once. The sample in question was PBMCs, obtained 15 days after the yellow fever booster vaccination. Receptors were obtained from a man aged 25 to 40 who received the YFV17D yellow fever vaccine. The CDR3 runs from the conserved cysteine through the conserved F or W. Fields, in order: V gene, D gene, J gene, clone size, CDR3 DNA, CDR3 protein. A D gene is named only where the DNA matches it firmly. Size is stated for part of the rows, as once, few or many counts, or as a class when the clone is expanded.

>TRBV27|NA|TRBJ1-5|few
TGTGCCAGCAGTCCTTCCGGGACAAATGATCAGCCCCAGCATTTT
CASSPSGTNDQPQHF
>TRBV11-2|TRBD1|TRBJ2-3|few
TGTGCCAGCAGCCCGGGACAGGGAAATACGCAGTATTTT
CASSPGQGNTQYF
>TRBV12-3/TRBV12-4|NA|TRBJ2-3|many
TGTGCCAGCAGCTTAGGGGATACGCAGTATTTT
CASSLGDTQYF
>TRBV4-2|TRBD1|TRBJ2-7|once
TGTGCCAGCAGCAAGGGGTTAGGACAGGGCTCCTACGAGCAGTACTTC
CASSKGLGQGSYEQYF
>TRBV29-1|NA|TRBJ1-4|few
TGCAGCGTCCAGGAGCGGAAGAGTAATGAAAAACTGTTTTTT
CSVQERKSNEKLFF
>TRBV12-3/TRBV12-4|NA|TRBJ2-1|few
TGTGCCAGCAGTTTTCGGGGGAATGGTGAGCAGTTCTTC
CASSFRGNGEQFF
>TRBV7-9|NA|TRBJ2-1|NA
TGTGCCAGCAGCTCAACCCTCCGGGGGAATGAGCAGTTCTTC
CASSSTLRGNEQFF
>TRBV29-1|NA|TRBJ2-5|few
TGCAGCGTTCCGTCCCCCAAAGAGACCCAGTACTTC
CSVPSPKETQYF
>TRBV29-1|NA|TRBJ2-7|NA
TGCAGCACCGGACACGGGTCCGAGCAGTACTTC
CSTGHGSEQYF
>TRBV9|NA|TRBJ2-3|NA
TGTGCCAGCAGCCCATGGGGAGATACGCAGTATTTT
CASSPWGDTQYF